Each of the 7 T cell receptor beta chains below was sequenced from the same sample in a study of shared clonotypes between healthy human individuals. Repertoires were generated with immunoSEQ multiplex PCR, while TCRdb's copy carries only in-frame clones and drops some. The sample includes about 460,000 clones, about 74% of them seen just once. Input material: PBMCs. Source of these receptors: a woman in her 40s in good health. Some clones in this sample may be carry-over from other donors' samples.

The rearrangement joins TRBV19 to TRBJ1-5, with D tentatively TRBD1 (6 bases). CDR3 length: 15 amino acids. Trimming took 3 bases from V and 1 from J, leaving 10 bases between them. Germline CDR1 is LNHDA and CDR2 is SQIVND (reference sequence). The CDR3 DNA is TGTGCCAGTAGTATGATCGGACAGAGCAATCAGCCCCAGCATTTT. Translation: CASSMIGQSNQPQHF.

The V call is TRBV6-5, the J call TRBJ2-1; 13 nucleotides agree with TRBD2. J lost 9 bases, V lost 7 bases, and 3 bases had no gene match. The germline CDR1 and CDR2 sequences are MNHEY and SVGAGI. The CDR3 length is 13 residues. CDR3 loop: CASTRTSGSEQFF. The DNA of the CDR3 is TGTGCCAGCACCCGGACTAGCGGGAGTGAGCAGTTCTTC.

About this clone: With only one base between it and a far larger clone, this is likely a read error. Other DNA sequences within the sample encode an identical CDR3. The chain links TRBV5-1 to TRBJ1-1; TRBD1 might be the D (6 bases). The CDR3 has 13 amino acids. CDR1 SGHRS and CDR2 YFSETQ come from the germline V gene. CDR3 sequence (DNA): TGCGCCAGCAGCTTTTACAGGGCCACTGAGGCTTTCTTT. This encodes CASSFYRATEAFF.

The rearrangement uses TRBV4-2 and TRBJ2-5, with 8 bases lining up with TRBD2. The CDR3 totals 15 residues. Per the germline V gene, CDR1 is LGHNA and CDR2 is YNFKEQ. Trimming cost V 2 bases and J 5 bases; bases outside gene matches: 7. CDR3 sequence (DNA): TGTGCCAGCAGCCAAACCCGGACTAGCTTGGAGACCCAGTACTTC. This sequence encodes CASSQTRTSLETQYF.

The genes are TRBV2 and TRBJ1-4, with 8 bases fitting TRBD1. From germline, CDR1 is SNHLY and CDR2 FYNNEI. The J segment lost 7 bases and the V segment lost 3 bases, leaving 1 base of the junction unmatched. This CDR3 is built from 13 residues. CDR3 sequence: CASSDDRGEKLFF. Here the CDR3 DNA reads TGTGCCAGCAGTGACGACAGGGGTGAAAAACTGTTTTTT.

For this clone: A much bigger clone sits one base away, suggesting this may be a read error. This rearrangement joins TRBV11-1 to TRBJ2-2, with a possible D match to TRBD1 (5 bases). Per the germline V gene, CDR1 is SGHAT and CDR2 is FQDESV (reference sequence). The CDR3 length is 13 residues. The CDR3 sequence is CAGSPIRGGELFF. The CDR3 DNA reads as TGTGCCGGCAGCCCGATAAGGGGCGGGGAGCTGTTTTTT. Filled out from reference TRBV11-1 and TRBJ2-2, the complete variable domain reads EAEVAQSPRYKITEKSQAVAFWCDPISGHATLYWYRQILGQGPELLVQFQDESVVDDSQLPKDRFSAERLKGVDSTLKIQPAELGDSAMYLCAGSPIRGGELFFGEGSRLTVL.

The chain links TRBV18 to TRBJ2-1, with a possible D match to TRBD2 (5 bases). The V gene lost 8 bases and the J gene lost 5 bases, with 10 bases spanning the gap. Germline CDR1 is KGHSH and CDR2 is LQKENI. CDR3 length: 12 residues. Here the CDR3 reads CASRTQDNEQFF. The DNA of the CDR3 is TGTGCCAGCCGGACTCAAGACAATGAGCAGTTCTTC.